This T cell receptor beta chain was captured by sequencing in a study of OX40 agonist ivuxolimab in advanced cancers. The CDR3 loop spans 16 amino acids. Losses at the gene ends were 5 bases for V and 0 bases for J; bases not matched to a gene: 4. Per the germline V gene, CDR1 is LGHNA and CDR2 is YSLEER. Sequencing was performed with immunoSEQ multiplex PCR; in TCRdb, only in-frame clones are kept and a portion is missing. This sample has tens of thousands of clones, with roughly nine tenths found just once. This clone was seen once. This specimen consisted of CD4+ or CD8+ T cells sorted from blood, obtained in a trial of the OX40 agonist ivuxolimab. This TCR was recovered from an adult with an advanced solid tumor such as melanoma, head and neck, liver or kidney cancer. This chain uses TRBV4-3 with TRBJ2-1, with TRBD2 matching over 10 bases. CDR3 amino acids: CASSATSGSSYNEQFF. CDR3 nucleotide sequence: TGCGCCAGCAGCGCGACTAGCGGGTCCTCCTACAATGAGCAGTTCTTC.